Shown below are 22 T cell receptor beta chains from a single sample sequenced in a study of regulatory T cells in long-lasting Graves disease. The TCR beta library used iRepertoire HTBI primers with Arm-PCR amplification of CDR3. Using its own MiXCR run on the multiplex PCR reads, TCRdb lists one record per CDR3 protein. The sample contains about 470,000 distinct CDR3 sequences, under 20% of which appear only once. Time point here: newly diagnosed GD, antithyroid drugs for less than 3 months. PBMC RNA was the source of the TCR library. These same data were also listed under a study on T cells in Graves' hyperthyroidism and ophthalmopathy.

Here the sequenced sample was peripheral blood mononuclear cells (PBMCs), taken at new diagnosis, from a patient treated with antithyroid drugs. These receptors were obtained from a man aged 40-55 years with Graves disease.

This sequence joins TRBV19 and TRBJ1-1; D not resolved. V lost 3 bases and J lost 1, with 6 bases in between. The CDR3 loop spans 13 amino acids. Germline CDR1 and CDR2: LNHDA and SQIVND (reference sequence). The CDR3 reads CASSILKNTEAFF. The CDR3 region has the DNA TGTGCCAGTAGTATCCTGAAGAACACTGAAGCTTTCTTT.

This clonotype has ten or more counts. DNA for the CDR3: TGTGCCAGCGGCCGGGACAGCTACGAGCAGTACTTC. Residues: CASGRDSYEQYF. This chain uses TRBV28 with TRBJ2-7; the match to TRBD1 covers 7 bases. Looked up from germline, CDR1 is MDHEN and CDR2 is SYDVKM. This CDR3 comprises 12 residues. Unmatched junction bases numbered 4, after V lost 8 bases and J lost 3 bases.

This clonotype was detected ten times or more. The V gene is TRBV28, the J gene TRBJ2-7, with D tentatively TRBD1 (6 bases). The CDR3 totals 14 residues. Germline V gene lookup returns CDR1 MDHEN and CDR2 SYDVKM. With 1 base removed from V and 6 bases from J, the gap between germline ends came to 13 bases. The CDR3 region has the DNA TGTGCCAGCAGTTTATTTGGGACACCCCTCGAGCAGTACTTC. It codes for CASSLFGTPLEQYF.

This clonotype was counted at least ten times. The rearrangement uses TRBV5-1 and TRBJ2-3; tentative D call: TRBD2 (7 bases). This CDR3 is 15 amino acids long. Trimming cost V 1 base and J 4 bases, with 13 bases left between them. The V gene's germline CDR1 is SGHRS and CDR2 YFSETQ. CDR3 sequence (DNA): TGCGCCAGCAGCTTGTACACAGGGAGGGCAGATACGCAGTATTTT. It codes for CASSLYTGRADTQYF. Full variable domain (missing parts from reference TRBV5-1 and TRBJ2-3): KAGVTQTPRYLIKTRGQQVTLSCSPISGHRSVSWYQQTPGQGLQFLFEYFSETQRNKGNFPGRFSGRQFSNSRSEMNVSTLELGDSALYLCASSLYTGRADTQYFGPGTRLTVL.

This clonotype was picked up many times. The chain employs TRBV28 and TRBJ2-2; D not certain. Germline CDR1 MDHEN, CDR2 SYDVKM. Trimming took off 5 bases at V and 0 bases at J, with 13 bases between the two ends. The CDR3 runs 16 residues. CDR3 in amino acids: CASSGVGNSNTGELFF. The CDR3 DNA sequence: TGTGCCAGCAGTGGGGTAGGGAACTCGAACACCGGGGAGCTGTTTTTT.

V usage is TRBV19 and J usage is TRBJ1-5; tentatively, D is TRBD1 (5 bases). This CDR3 has 14 residues. Trimming pared 1 base from V and 7 bases from J, leaving 11 bases between. Germline V gene sequence: CDR1 LNHDA, CDR2 SQIVND (reference sequence). As DNA, the CDR3 is TGTGCCAGTAGTATAGGTGGGGCCAGCCAGCCCCAGCATTTT. It yields the protein CASSIGGASQPQHF.

V usage is TRBV11-2 and J usage is TRBJ2-7, with 7 bases matching TRBD1. The V gene end was trimmed by 4 bases and the J gene end by 2 bases; junction bases not matched to a gene: 11. CDR3 length equals 16 residues. In germline, CDR1 is SGHAT, CDR2 FQNNGV. The CDR3 coding sequence is TGTGCCAGCAGCTACAGGGGTCGGGACAGAACCTACGAGCAGTACTTC. Translation gives CASSYRGRDRTYEQYF.

This chain connects TRBV6-5 to TRBJ2-3; 8 bases agree with TRBD1. CDR3 length equals 16 residues. V lost 4 bases to trimming and J lost 1 base; unmatched junction nucleotides: 7. Germline V gene sequence: CDR1 MNHEY, CDR2 SVGAGI. CDR3 in DNA: TGTGCCAGCAGTTCTCGTCGGACAGGGCGCACAGATACGCAGTATTTT. It encodes CASSSRRTGRTDTQYF.

This chain joins TRBV2 and TRBJ2-7; D might be TRBD1 (6 bases). The length of the CDR3 is 15 residues. Looked up from germline, CDR1 is SNHLY and CDR2 is FYNNEI. V was trimmed by 7 bases and J by 2 bases, leaving 18 bases between them. CDR3 sequence (DNA): TGTGCCAGCATGCGAGGGCAGGGGATAACCTACGAGCAGTACTTC. This encodes CASMRGQGITYEQYF.

This clonotype was seen at least ten times. The chain uses TRBV28 and TRBJ2-1; D call uncertain. Germline lookup yields CDR1 MDHEN and CDR2 SYDVKM. CDR3 size: 14 residues. V lost 6 bases and J lost 8, with 17 bases in between. The DNA for the CDR3 is TGTGCCAGCAGCTATCGGACGGGCTGGTATGAGCAGTTCTTC. This sequence encodes CASSYRTGWYEQFF.

There are many counts of this clonotype. The chain has TRBV10-1 and TRBJ2-2; TRBD2 is a possible D gene (6 bases). CDR1 is WNHNN and CDR2 is SYGVQD in the germline V gene (reference sequence). This CDR3 spans 14 amino acids. The ends were cut back, 3 bases at V and 6 bases at J, with 11 bases in the middle. For the CDR3, the DNA is TGCGCCAGCAGTGACGGGCGGAGGGCCGGGGAGCTGTTTTTT. Residues: CASSDGRRAGELFF.

This clonotype was counted at least ten times. The chain is built from TRBV20-1 and TRBJ2-1, with 10 bases lining up with TRBD2. Germline V gene sequence: CDR1 DFQATT, CDR2 SNEGSKA (reference sequence). This CDR3 comprises 14 residues. V shed 6 bases, J shed 7 bases, and the junction held 9 bases outside the gene matches. The CDR3 region is CSALTSGFSNEQFF. The CDR3 DNA reads TGCAGTGCCCTGACTAGCGGGTTCTCGAATGAGCAGTTCTTC.

In this sample, this clonotype turned up a few times. This chain uses TRBV6-4 with TRBJ2-2, with 7 bases that match TRBD2. CDR3 length: 15 residues. V lost 6 bases to trimming and J lost 0 bases; unmatched junction nucleotides: 4. Per germline, CDR1 MRHNA and CDR2 SNTAGT. The CDR3 protein is CASRVLASNTGELFF. In DNA, the CDR3 is TGTGCCAGCAGGGTACTAGCGTCGAACACCGGGGAGCTGTTTTTT.

The gene calls are TRBV12-3 or TRBV12-4 and TRBJ2-1; 12 bases match TRBD2. The CDR3 runs to 18 residues. Losses at the gene ends were 3 bases for V and 6 bases for J; bases not matched to a gene: 12. The CDR3 here is CASSLTGLAGGLGNEQFF. The CDR3 nucleotides are TGTGCCAGCAGTTTGACGGGACTAGCGGGCGGTCTTGGCAATGAGCAGTTCTTC.

This clonotype was picked up one time. The missing conserved phenylalanine or tryptophan at the end of this CDR3 makes a read error likely. The chain employs TRBV5-1 and TRBJ2-5; D may be TRBD1 (6 bases). CDR3 length: 17 amino acids. Germline V lookup: CDR1 SGHRS, CDR2 YFSETQ. Trimming cost V 2 bases and J 5 bases, with 22 bases left between them. The CDR3 DNA reads TGCGCCAGCAGCTTCATCAACAGGGAGTATGGGTCGGAGACCCAGTACCTC. This codes for CASSFINREYGSETQYL.

The chain links TRBV12-3 or TRBV12-4 to TRBJ1-5; 7 nucleotides agree with TRBD1. Germline trimming cut 8 bases from V and 0 bases from J; bases unmatched to any gene: 7. The CDR3 spans 15 residues. The CDR3 DNA sequence: TGTGCCAGCGGCTTGACAGGGAGTAGCAATCAGCCCCAGCATTTT. This translates into CASGLTGSSNQPQHF.

On this clonotype itself: A clone one base away is much larger, so this may be a read error. This rearrangement joins TRBV2 to TRBJ2-7, with D possibly TRBD2 on 6 matching bases. The germline V gene encodes CDR1 SNHLY and CDR2 FYNNEI. The CDR3 has 15 residues. Trimming took 8 bases from V and 7 from J, leaving 24 bases between them. The CDR3 is CASLVAEPFYNEQYF. The DNA of the CDR3 is TGTGCCAGCCTTGTAGCGGAACCCTTCTACAATGAGCAGTACTTC.

This clonotype was observed at least ten times. The chain employs TRBV6-2 or TRBV6-3 and TRBJ1-1; tentatively, D is TRBD1 (5 bases). This CDR3 is 14 amino acids long. Germline V gives CDR1 MNHEY, CDR2 SVGEGT. V lost 6 bases and J 1 base, leaving 12 bases between the germline ends. CDR3 sequence (DNA): TGTGCCAGCAGCAGACAGAGCTCGAACACTGAAGCTTTCTTT. It codes for CASSRQSSNTEAFF.

V usage is TRBV28 and J usage is TRBJ1-2; no clear D. This CDR3 is 12 amino acids long. Germline lookup yields CDR1 MDHEN and CDR2 SYDVKM. V shed 4 bases and J shed 4 bases, with 7 bases lying between them. CDR3: CASSWEGYGYTF. Written as DNA, the CDR3 is TGTGCCAGCAGTTGGGAGGGCTATGGCTACACCTTC.

This clonotype occurred a few times. The chain joins TRBV10-3 to TRBJ2-7; 8 nucleotides agree with TRBD2. This CDR3 region has 16 residues. V trimming: 0 bases; J trimming: 5 bases; junction bases outside the gene matches: 9. The germline CDR1 and CDR2 sequences are ENHRY and SYGVKD. The CDR3 protein is CAISESVAGKRDEQYF. CDR3 bases: TGTGCCATCAGTGAGTCGGTAGCGGGAAAACGGGACGAGCAGTACTTC.

This clonotype appeared many times. The V call is TRBV20-1, the J call TRBJ2-1; 11 positions agree with TRBD2. CDR3 length: 14 amino acids. Germline lookup yields CDR1 DFQATT and CDR2 SNEGSKA (reference sequence). V dropped 2 bases and J dropped 6; count of bases not matched to a gene: 3. The CDR3 loop is CSARRTSGSNEQFF. The CDR3 coding sequence is TGCAGTGCTAGACGCACTAGCGGGAGCAATGAGCAGTTCTTC.

This clonotype appeared a few times. CDR3 region: CATSDPIDPTGELFF. DNA for the CDR3: TGTGCCACCAGTGACCCCATAGACCCCACCGGGGAGCTGTTTTTT. The V gene is TRBV24-1, the J gene TRBJ2-2, with D unclear. There are 15 residues in the CDR3. V shed 4 bases and J shed 4 bases, with 12 bases lying between them. CDR1 is KGHDR, CDR2 SFDVKD, per germline.